Below, 27 T cell receptor beta chains from the same sample are listed, as sequenced in a study of regulatory T cells in long-lasting Graves disease. Libraries of TCR beta came from iRepertoire HTBI primers plus Arm-PCR of CDR3 regions. TCRdb reprocessed the multiplex PCR reads via MiXCR and lists one record per CDR3 protein. The profile shows approximately 230,000 distinct CDR3 sequences, about 16% of them singletons. The time point is: newly diagnosed GD, antithyroid drugs for less than 3 months. Scientists built the TCR library using RNA that was extracted from PBMCs. Sample: peripheral blood mononuclear cells (PBMCs), taken at new diagnosis, from a patient treated with antithyroid drugs. The receptors stem from a female donor with Graves disease.

Many counts were recorded for this clonotype. V is TRBV20-1 and J is TRBJ1-2, with a possible D match to TRBD1 (5 bases). The ends were cut back, 2 bases at V and 2 bases at J, with 12 bases in the middle. The CDR3 contains 14 residues. Germline values: CDR1 DFQATT, CDR2 SNEGSKA (reference sequence). The CDR3, as DNA: TGCAGTGCTAGACCATTGGGGGAAAACTATGGCTACACCTTC. Translating gives CSARPLGENYGYTF.

This clonotype occurred many times. The rearrangement uses TRBV12-3 or TRBV12-4 and TRBJ1-2; D might be TRBD1 (6 bases). Trimming removed 6 bases at V and 7 bases at J, with 15 bases between. This CDR3 is 13 amino acids long. DNA for the CDR3: TGTGCCAGCAGCGCAGGGGCGCCGGGTGGCTACACCTTC. Translating gives CASSAGAPGGYTF.

The chain carries TRBV9 and TRBJ2-7, with TRBD2 identical over 14 bases. Germline V gene lookup returns CDR1 SGDLS and CDR2 YYNGEE. CDR3 length equals 16 residues. Trimming at V came to 0 bases and at J to 7 bases, leaving 6 bases not matched to a gene. This chain's CDR3 is CASSVEGTSGSFEQYF. In DNA form, the CDR3 reads TGTGCCAGCAGCGTAGAGGGGACTAGCGGGAGTTTTGAGCAGTACTTC. Drawing the rest from reference TRBV9 and TRBJ2-7, the complete variable domain is DSGVTQTPKHLITATGQRVTLRCSPRSGDLSVYWYQQSLDQGLQFLIQYYNGEERAKGNILERFSAQQFPDLHSELNLSSLELGDSALYFCASSVEGTSGSFEQYFGPGTRLTVT.

This clonotype was seen a handful of times. The chain carries TRBV24-1 and TRBJ1-1; D is perhaps TRBD1 (6 bases). The CDR3 spans 11 residues. The ends were cut back, 7 bases at V and 6 bases at J, with 8 bases in the middle. The germline gives CDR1 KGHDR, CDR2 SFDVKD. CDR3 loop: CATSQGPEAFF. The DNA of the CDR3 is TGTGCCACCAGCCAGGGGCCTGAAGCTTTCTTT.

Many counts were recorded for this clonotype. The chain carries TRBV4-1 and TRBJ1-2; unclear D gene. Trimming pared 3 bases from V and 2 bases from J, leaving 4 bases between. The CDR3 is 12 residues long. The germline gives CDR1 MGHRA, CDR2 YSYEKL. This CDR3 is CASSQANYGYTF. CDR3 nucleotide sequence: TGCGCCAGCAGCCAGGCGAACTATGGCTACACCTTC.

This clonotype was found many times. This chain links TRBV4-1 with TRBJ1-6; 8 positions match TRBD1. V dropped 0 bases and J dropped 9; count of bases not matched to a gene: 4. In germline, CDR1 is MGHRA, CDR2 YSYEKL. The CDR3 spans 15 residues. In nucleotides, the CDR3 is TGCGCCAGCAGCCAAGAAGGACAGGGTATTTCACCCCTCCACTTT. Translating gives CASSQEGQGISPLHF.

The sample holds many counts of this clonotype. The rearrangement links TRBV12-3 or TRBV12-4 to TRBJ1-2, with TRBD1 matching over 11 bases. J lost 4 bases, V lost 6 bases, and 13 bases had no gene match. This CDR3 spans 17 amino acids. DNA of the CDR3: TGTGCCAGCAGCCAAAGGACAGGGGGCGGATTCGGCTATGGCTACACCTTC. This translates into CASSQRTGGGFGYGYTF.

This clonotype came up many times. The chain recombines TRBV2 with TRBJ1-2; no definite D call. Trimming took 10 bases from V and 4 from J, leaving 10 bases between them. This CDR3 region has 11 residues. Germline CDR1 reads SNHLY; CDR2 reads FYNNEI. CDR3 sequence reads: CAIRLRYGYTF. CDR3 bases: TGTGCCATCCGACTGCGCTATGGCTACACCTTC. Combining the CDR3 with reference TRBV2 and TRBJ1-2 gives the whole variable domain EPEVTQTPSHQVTQMGQEVILRCVPISNHLYFYWYRQILGQKVEFLVSFYNNEISEKSEIFDDQFSVERPDGSNFTLKIRSTKLEDSAMYFCAIRLRYGYTFGSGTRLTVV.

This clonotype was seen many times. The V call is TRBV7-9, the J call TRBJ2-5, with D unclear. The CDR3 is made up of 13 amino acids. V lost 2 bases and J lost 3, with 7 bases in between. Germline assignment: CDR1 SEHNR and CDR2 FQNEAQ (reference sequence). The CDR3 sequence: CASSLPPKETQYF. CDR3 DNA: TGTGCCAGCAGCTTACCACCAAAAGAGACCCAGTACTTC.

This clonotype was observed many times. The chain couples TRBV28 to TRBJ1-1; D uncertain. Trimming took off 8 bases at V and 2 bases at J, with 15 bases between the two ends. Germline values: CDR1 MDHEN, CDR2 SYDVKM. The CDR3 has 14 residues. CDR3 loop: CASQTPRANTEAFF. CDR3 DNA: TGTGCCAGCCAAACCCCCCGGGCCAACACTGAAGCTTTCTTT.

This clonotype appeared many times. The rearrangement links TRBV28 to TRBJ1-6, with TRBD1 matching over 7 bases. The CDR3 is 16 residues long. V lost 6 bases to trimming and J lost 2 bases; unmatched junction nucleotides: 7. Germline values: CDR1 MDHEN, CDR2 SYDVKM. CDR3: CASRPRGVAYNSPLHF. The CDR3 bases are TGTGCCAGCAGACCCAGGGGGGTGGCCTATAATTCACCCCTCCACTTT.

A few counts support this clonotype. This chain connects TRBV7-2 to TRBJ1-4; D possibly corresponds to TRBD1 (6 bases). Per the germline V gene, CDR1 is SGHTA and CDR2 is FQGNSA. Trimming stripped 1 base from V and 5 bases from J, with 8 bases between. The CDR3 has 14 residues. This CDR3 is CASSLDRENEKLFF. DNA of the CDR3: TGTGCCAGCAGCTTAGACAGGGAAAATGAAAAACTGTTTTTT.

This clonotype has a count of ten or more. The genes are TRBV12-3 or TRBV12-4 and TRBJ2-7; D is perhaps TRBD1 (5 bases). There are 14 residues in the CDR3. Trimming removed 3 bases at V and 6 bases at J, with 15 bases between. CDR3 coding DNA: TGTGCCAGCAGTTTGCGAAGGGGAACGGTCGAGCAGTACTTC. Translating it yields CASSLRRGTVEQYF.

At least ten counts were recorded for this clonotype. The rearrangement joins TRBV20-1 to TRBJ1-1, with TRBD1 as a possible D gene (5 bases). The CDR3 contains 13 residues. Germline CDR1 and CDR2: DFQATT and SNEGSKA (reference sequence). V lost 3 bases, J lost 1 base, and 9 bases lay in between. CDR3 nucleotide sequence: TGCAGTGCTAGGGACAACCCGAACACTGAAGCTTTCTTT. It translates to CSARDNPNTEAFF.

The chain employs TRBV9 and TRBJ2-7; TRBD2 matches at 15 bases. This CDR3 is built from 18 residues. Germline V CDR1 and CDR2: SGDLS, YYNGEE. V trimming: 0 bases; J trimming: 0 bases; junction bases outside the gene matches: 4. The CDR3 reads CASSVEGTSGRISYEQYF. In DNA, the CDR3 is TGTGCCAGCAGCGTAGAGGGGACTAGCGGGAGGATCTCCTACGAGCAGTACTTC. Full variable domain (missing parts from reference TRBV9 and TRBJ2-7): DSGVTQTPKHLITATGQRVTLRCSPRSGDLSVYWYQQSLDQGLQFLIQYYNGEERAKGNILERFSAQQFPDLHSELNLSSLELGDSALYFCASSVEGTSGRISYEQYFGPGTRLTVT.

The rearrangement links TRBV5-4 to TRBJ1-2; maybe TRBD1 (6 bases). The CDR3 has 16 residues. Per germline, CDR1 SGHNT and CDR2 YYREEE (reference sequence). The V and J ends lost 7 bases and 8 bases respectively, with 27 bases between them. CDR3 DNA: TGTGCCAGCTTCCCTGGAGGGGCAGGGGCAGGAGGGGGCTACACCTTC. It translates to CASFPGGAGAGGGYTF.

This clonotype showed up many times. The chain links TRBV6-1 to TRBJ1-2; 7 nucleotides match TRBD1. CDR3 size: 15 residues. Germline-derived CDR1 and CDR2 are MNHNS and SASEGT. J lost 5 bases, V lost 5 bases, and 11 bases had no gene match. The CDR3 DNA is TGTGCCAGCAGTAAAGTCGGACAGGCGGAATATGGCTACACCTTC. Translation gives CASSKVGQAEYGYTF.

With regard to this clonotype: Germline is not matched at one junction end, which may reflect a read error. V usage is TRBV7-2 and J usage is TRBJ1-4; D may be TRBD1 (5 bases). The CDR3 runs to 16 residues. Germline assignment: CDR1 SGHTA and CDR2 FQGNSA. CDR3 bases: TGTGCCAGCAGGATGCAAGGAGGGACCGGCAATGAAAAACTGGTTTTT. This translates into CASRMQGGTGNEKLVF.

In this sample, this clonotype turned up many times. V and J are TRBV20-1 and TRBJ2-1, with D hard to call. The CDR3 length is 15 residues. The V end was cut by 0 bases, the J end by 9 bases, with 18 bases between. The germline V gene has CDR1 DFQATT and CDR2 SNEGSKA (reference sequence). The CDR3 here is CSARDASGVVAEQFF. The CDR3 DNA is TGCAGTGCTAGAGATGCTAGTGGCGTGGTGGCTGAGCAGTTCTTC.

This clonotype was detected many times. This sequence joins TRBV10-1 and TRBJ2-3; D not resolved. The V and J ends lost 1 base and 3 bases respectively, with 8 bases between them. The CDR3 has 14 amino acids. The germline gives CDR1 WNHNN, CDR2 SYGVQD (reference sequence). CDR3 sequence: CASSEYGRTDTQYF. The CDR3 DNA follows: TGCGCCAGCAGTGAGTACGGAAGAACAGATACGCAGTATTTT.

The chain couples TRBV27 to TRBJ2-1; 8 bases line up with TRBD2. J lost 7 bases, V lost 9 bases, and 14 bases had no gene match. Germline CDR1 reads MNHEY; CDR2 reads SMNVEV (reference sequence). The CDR3 spans 15 residues. The CDR3 loop reads CASTPGLVSMNEQFF. The DNA of the CDR3 is TGTGCCAGTACCCCGGGACTAGTGAGCATGAATGAGCAGTTCTTC.

This clonotype was seen at least ten times. The chain uses TRBV30 and TRBJ1-5; D gene uncertain. The CDR3 has 13 amino acids. Germline-derived CDR1 and CDR2 are GTSNPN and SVGIG (reference sequence). V lost 5 bases and J 1 base, leaving 9 bases between the germline ends. CDR3 in amino acids: CAWGKQSNQPQHF. CDR3 sequence (DNA): TGTGCCTGGGGTAAGCAGAGCAATCAGCCCCAGCATTTT.

A word on this clonotype: The CDR3 does not close with the conserved phenylalanine or tryptophan, likely indicating a read error. The chain joins TRBV20-1 to TRBJ2-1; TRBD2 matches at 8 bases. The V gene end was trimmed by 6 bases and the J gene end by 10 bases; junction bases not matched to a gene: 11. The CDR3 is 13 amino acids. Germline-derived CDR1 and CDR2 are DFQATT and SNEGSKA (reference sequence). The CDR3 loop is CSAVGLGVREQFL. Written as DNA, the CDR3 is TGCAGTGCGGTGGGACTAGGAGTGCGAGAGCAGTTCTTG.

In its sample, this clonotype was seen many times. The chain employs TRBV6-1 and TRBJ1-1; 7 bases line up with TRBD1. The CDR3 extends over 14 amino acids. V lost 6 bases and J lost 5; bases outside the gene matches: 9. Germline V gene lookup returns CDR1 MNHNS and CDR2 SASEGT. The CDR3 loop reads CASREVAGGTEAFF. CDR3 nucleotides: TGTGCCAGCAGGGAGGTGGCAGGGGGGACTGAAGCTTTCTTT.

The table lists this clonotype with many counts. This chain links TRBV18 with TRBJ1-1, with D possibly matching TRBD1 (6 bases). The germline V gene encodes CDR1 KGHSH and CDR2 LQKENI. V lost 0 bases, J lost 2 bases, and 10 bases lay in between. This CDR3 has 15 residues. In DNA, the CDR3 is TGTGCCAGCTCACCACCGCAGGGGCTTAACACTGAAGCTTTCTTT. The encoded protein is CASSPPQGLNTEAFF.

This clonotype was found many times. The chain is built from TRBV12-3 or TRBV12-4 and TRBJ1-4; a possible D gene is TRBD1 (5 bases). The CDR3 totals 16 residues. Trimming left V 1 base short and J 4 bases short, with 13 bases between. The DNA for the CDR3 is TGTGCCAGCAGTTTAGATGGCGGGGGTGGTAATGAAAAACTGTTTTTT. It encodes CASSLDGGGGNEKLFF.

This clonotype was recorded at least ten times. The rearrangement uses TRBV11-2 and TRBJ2-7; 9 bases fit TRBD2. CDR1 and CDR2 (germline): SGHAT, FQNNGV. With 5 bases clipped from V and 6 bases from J, the junction kept 11 bases outside the gene matches. This CDR3 comprises 15 residues. The CDR3 reads CASSPGAGGPLEQYF. As DNA, the CDR3 is TGTGCCAGCAGCCCAGGAGCGGGAGGCCCTCTCGAGCAGTACTTC.